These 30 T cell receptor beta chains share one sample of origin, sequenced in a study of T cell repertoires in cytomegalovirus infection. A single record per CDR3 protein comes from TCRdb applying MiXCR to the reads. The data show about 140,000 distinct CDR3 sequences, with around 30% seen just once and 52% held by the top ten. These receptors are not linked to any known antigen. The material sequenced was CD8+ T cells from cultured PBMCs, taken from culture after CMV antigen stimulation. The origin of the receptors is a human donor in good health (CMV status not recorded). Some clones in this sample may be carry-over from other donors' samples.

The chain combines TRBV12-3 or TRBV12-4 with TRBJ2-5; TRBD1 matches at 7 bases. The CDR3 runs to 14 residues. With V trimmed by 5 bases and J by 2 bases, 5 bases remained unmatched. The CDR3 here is CASSKQTGQETQYF. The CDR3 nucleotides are TGTGCCAGCAGTAAACAGACAGGGCAAGAGACCCAGTACTTC.

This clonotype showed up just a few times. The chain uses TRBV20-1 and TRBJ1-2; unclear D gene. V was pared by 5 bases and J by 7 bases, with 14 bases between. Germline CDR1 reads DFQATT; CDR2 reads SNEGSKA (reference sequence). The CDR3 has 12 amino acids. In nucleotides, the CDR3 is TGCAGTGCTTTAGGCGGCCGGTCTGGCTACACCTTC. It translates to CSALGGRSGYTF.

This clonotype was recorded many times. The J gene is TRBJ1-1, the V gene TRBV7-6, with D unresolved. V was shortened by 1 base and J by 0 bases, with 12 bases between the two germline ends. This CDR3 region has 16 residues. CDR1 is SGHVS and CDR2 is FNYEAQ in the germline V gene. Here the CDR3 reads CASSLVPTLMNTEAFF. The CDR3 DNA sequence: TGTGCCAGCAGCTTAGTCCCGACTCTCATGAACACTGAAGCTTTCTTT.

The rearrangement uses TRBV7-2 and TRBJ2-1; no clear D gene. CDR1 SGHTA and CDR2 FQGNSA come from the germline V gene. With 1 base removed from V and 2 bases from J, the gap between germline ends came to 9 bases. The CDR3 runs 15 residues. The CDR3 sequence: CASSLVTFAYNEQFF. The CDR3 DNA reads TGTGCCAGCAGCTTAGTCACCTTCGCCTACAATGAGCAGTTCTTC. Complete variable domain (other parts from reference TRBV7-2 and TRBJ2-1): GAGVSQSPSNKVTEKGKDVELRCDPISGHTALYWYRQSLGQGLEFLIYFQGNSAPDKSGLPSDRFSAERTGGSVSTLTIQRTQQEDSAVYLCASSLVTFAYNEQFFGPGTRLTVL.

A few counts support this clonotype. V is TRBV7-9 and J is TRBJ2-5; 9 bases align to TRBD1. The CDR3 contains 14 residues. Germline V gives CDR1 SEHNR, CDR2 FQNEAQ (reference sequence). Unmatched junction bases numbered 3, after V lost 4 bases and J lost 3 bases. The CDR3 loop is CASSYRDREETQYF. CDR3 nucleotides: TGTGCCAGCAGCTACCGGGACAGGGAAGAGACCCAGTACTTC.

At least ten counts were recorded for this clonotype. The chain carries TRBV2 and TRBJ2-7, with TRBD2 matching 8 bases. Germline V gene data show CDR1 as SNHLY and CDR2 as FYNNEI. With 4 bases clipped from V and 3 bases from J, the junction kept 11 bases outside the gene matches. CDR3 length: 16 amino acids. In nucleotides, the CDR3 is TGTGCCAGCAGTGTTGACCCCCTCGGGAGGGACTACGAGCAGTACTTC. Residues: CASSVDPLGRDYEQYF.

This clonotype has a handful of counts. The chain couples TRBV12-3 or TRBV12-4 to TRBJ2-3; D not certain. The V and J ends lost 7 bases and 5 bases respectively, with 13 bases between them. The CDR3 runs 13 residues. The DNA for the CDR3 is TGTGCCAGCACCCTTGCAGCCCTAGATACGCAGTATTTT. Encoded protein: CASTLAALDTQYF.

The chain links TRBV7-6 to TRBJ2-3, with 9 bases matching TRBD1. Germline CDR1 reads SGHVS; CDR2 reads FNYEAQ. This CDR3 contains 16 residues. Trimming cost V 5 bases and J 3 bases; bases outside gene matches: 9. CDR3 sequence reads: CASSPTTGGWTDTQYF. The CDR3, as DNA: TGTGCCAGCAGCCCTACCACAGGGGGCTGGACAGATACGCAGTATTTT.

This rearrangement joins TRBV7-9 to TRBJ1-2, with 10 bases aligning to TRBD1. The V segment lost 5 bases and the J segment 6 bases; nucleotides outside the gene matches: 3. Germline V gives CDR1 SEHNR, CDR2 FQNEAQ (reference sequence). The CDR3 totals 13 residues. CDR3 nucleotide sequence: TGTGCCAGCAGCAGGACAGGGGGGGATGGCTACACCTTC. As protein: CASSRTGGDGYTF.

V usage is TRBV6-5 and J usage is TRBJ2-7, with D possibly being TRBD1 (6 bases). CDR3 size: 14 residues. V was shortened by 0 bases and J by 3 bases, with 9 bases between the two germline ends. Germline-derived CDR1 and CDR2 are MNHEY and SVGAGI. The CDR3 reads CASSYSKGGYEQYF. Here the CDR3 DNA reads TGTGCCAGCAGTTACTCGAAAGGGGGCTACGAGCAGTACTTC.

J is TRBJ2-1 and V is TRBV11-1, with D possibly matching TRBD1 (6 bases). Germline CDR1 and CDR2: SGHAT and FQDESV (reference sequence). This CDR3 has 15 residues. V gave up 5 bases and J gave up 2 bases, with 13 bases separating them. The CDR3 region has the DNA TGTGCCAGCAGCACCCGGGACACTCCCTACAATGAGCAGTTCTTC. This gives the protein CASSTRDTPYNEQFF.

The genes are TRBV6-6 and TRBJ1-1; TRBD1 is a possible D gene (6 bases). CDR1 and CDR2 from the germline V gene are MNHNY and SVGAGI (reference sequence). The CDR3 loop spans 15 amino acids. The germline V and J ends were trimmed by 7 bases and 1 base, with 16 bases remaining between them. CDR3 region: CASNSRGFGNTEAFF. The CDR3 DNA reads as TGTGCCAGCAACTCTAGGGGGTTCGGGAACACTGAAGCTTTCTTT.

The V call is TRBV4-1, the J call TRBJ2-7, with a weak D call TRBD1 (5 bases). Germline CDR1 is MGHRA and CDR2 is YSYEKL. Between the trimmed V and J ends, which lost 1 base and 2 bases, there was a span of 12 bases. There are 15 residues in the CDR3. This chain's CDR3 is CASSQAPGPTYEQYF. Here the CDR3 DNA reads TGCGCCAGCAGCCAAGCGCCAGGGCCTACCTACGAGCAGTACTTC.

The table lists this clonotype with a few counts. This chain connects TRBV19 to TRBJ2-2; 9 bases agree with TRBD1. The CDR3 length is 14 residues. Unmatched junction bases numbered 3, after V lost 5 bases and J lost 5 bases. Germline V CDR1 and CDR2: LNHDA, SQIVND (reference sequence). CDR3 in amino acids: CASSRQGDTGELFF. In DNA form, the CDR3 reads TGTGCCAGTAGTCGACAGGGGGATACCGGGGAGCTGTTTTTT.

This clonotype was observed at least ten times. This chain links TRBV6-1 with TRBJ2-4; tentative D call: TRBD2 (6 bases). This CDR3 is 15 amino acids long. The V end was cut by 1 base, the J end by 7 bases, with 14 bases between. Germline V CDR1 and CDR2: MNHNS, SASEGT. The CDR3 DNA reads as TGTGCCAGCAGTGAAGGCGCGGCGGAGGGTAACATTCAGTACTTC. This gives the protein CASSEGAAEGNIQYF.

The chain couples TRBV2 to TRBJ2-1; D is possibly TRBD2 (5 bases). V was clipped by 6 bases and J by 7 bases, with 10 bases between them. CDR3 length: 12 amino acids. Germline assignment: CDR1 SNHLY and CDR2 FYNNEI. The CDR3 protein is CASRASGNEQFF. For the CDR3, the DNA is TGTGCCAGCAGAGCCTCGGGGAATGAGCAGTTCTTC.

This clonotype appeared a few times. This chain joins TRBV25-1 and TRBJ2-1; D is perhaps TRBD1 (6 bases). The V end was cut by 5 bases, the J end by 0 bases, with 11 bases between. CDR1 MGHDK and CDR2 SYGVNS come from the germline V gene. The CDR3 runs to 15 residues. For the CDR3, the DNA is TGTGCCAGCAGTCGAGGGACAAACTCCTACAATGAGCAGTTCTTC. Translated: CASSRGTNSYNEQFF. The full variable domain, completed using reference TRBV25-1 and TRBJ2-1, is EADIYQTPRYLVIGTGKKITLECSQTMGHDKMYWYQQDPGMELHLIHYSYGVNSTEKGDLSSESTVSRIRTEHFPLTLESARPSHTSQYLCASSRGTNSYNEQFFGPGTRLTVL.

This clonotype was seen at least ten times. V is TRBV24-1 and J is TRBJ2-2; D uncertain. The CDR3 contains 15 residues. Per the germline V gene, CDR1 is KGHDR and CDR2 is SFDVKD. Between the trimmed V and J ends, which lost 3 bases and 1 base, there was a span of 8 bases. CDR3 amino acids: CATSDPPGNTGELFF. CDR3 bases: TGTGCCACCAGTGATCCCCCAGGGAACACCGGGGAGCTGTTTTTT.

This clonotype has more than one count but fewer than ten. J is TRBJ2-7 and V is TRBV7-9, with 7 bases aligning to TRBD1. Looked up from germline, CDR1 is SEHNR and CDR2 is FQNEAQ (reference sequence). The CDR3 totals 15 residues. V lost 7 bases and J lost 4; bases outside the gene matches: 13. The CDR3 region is CASNSNRQGLYEQYF. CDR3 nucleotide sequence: TGTGCCAGCAACTCCAATCGACAGGGATTGTACGAGCAGTACTTC.

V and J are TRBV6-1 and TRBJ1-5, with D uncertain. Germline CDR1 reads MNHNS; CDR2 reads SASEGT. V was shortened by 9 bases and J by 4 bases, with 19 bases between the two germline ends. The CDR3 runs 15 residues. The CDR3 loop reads CASRDPGPGNQPQHF. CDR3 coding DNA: TGTGCCAGTCGAGACCCAGGACCCGGAAATCAGCCCCAGCATTTT.

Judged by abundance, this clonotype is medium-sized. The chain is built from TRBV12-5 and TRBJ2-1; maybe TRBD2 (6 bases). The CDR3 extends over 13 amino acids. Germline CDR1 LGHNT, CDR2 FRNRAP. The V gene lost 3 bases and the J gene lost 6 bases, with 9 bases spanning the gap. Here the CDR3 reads CASGLGGINEQFF. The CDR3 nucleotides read TGTGCTAGTGGTTTAGGAGGGATCAATGAGCAGTTCTTC. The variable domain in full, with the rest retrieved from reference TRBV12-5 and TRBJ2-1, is DARVTQTPRHKVTEMGQEVTMRCQPILGHNTVFWYRQTMMQGLELLAYFRNRAPLDDSGMPKDRFSAEMPDATLATLKIQPSEPRDSAVYFCASGLGGINEQFFGPGTRLTVL.

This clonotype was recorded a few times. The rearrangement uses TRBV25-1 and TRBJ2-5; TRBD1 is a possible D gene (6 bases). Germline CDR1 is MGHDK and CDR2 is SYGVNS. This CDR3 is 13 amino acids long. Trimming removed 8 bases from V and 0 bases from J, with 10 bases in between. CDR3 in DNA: TGTGCCAGCCGGACAGATTACCAAGAGACCCAGTACTTC. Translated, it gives CASRTDYQETQYF.

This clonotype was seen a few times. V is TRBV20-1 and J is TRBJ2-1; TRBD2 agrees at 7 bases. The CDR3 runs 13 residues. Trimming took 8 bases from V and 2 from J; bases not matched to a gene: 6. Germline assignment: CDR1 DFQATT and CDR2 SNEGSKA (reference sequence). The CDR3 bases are TGCAGTCTGGCGGGGGAAACCTACAATGAGCAGTTCTTC. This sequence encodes CSLAGETYNEQFF.

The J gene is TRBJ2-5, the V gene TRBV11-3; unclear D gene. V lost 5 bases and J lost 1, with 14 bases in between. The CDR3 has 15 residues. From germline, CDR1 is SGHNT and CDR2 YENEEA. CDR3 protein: CASSRFVRLQETQYF. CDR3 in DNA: TGTGCCAGCAGCCGATTCGTGAGGCTCCAAGAGACCCAGTACTTC.

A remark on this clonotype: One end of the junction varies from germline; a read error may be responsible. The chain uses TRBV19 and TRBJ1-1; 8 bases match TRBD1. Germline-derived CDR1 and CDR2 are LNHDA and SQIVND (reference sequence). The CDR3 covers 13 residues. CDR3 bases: TGTGCCAGTAGCCTCGACAGGGGCACTAAAGCTTTCTTT. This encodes CASSLDRGTKAFF.

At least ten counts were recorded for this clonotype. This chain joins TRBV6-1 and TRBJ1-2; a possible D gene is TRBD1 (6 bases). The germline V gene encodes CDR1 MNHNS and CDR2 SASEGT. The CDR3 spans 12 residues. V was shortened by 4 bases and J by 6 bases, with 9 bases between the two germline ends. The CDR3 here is CASSAYRDGYTF. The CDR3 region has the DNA TGTGCCAGCAGTGCCTACAGGGATGGCTACACCTTC.

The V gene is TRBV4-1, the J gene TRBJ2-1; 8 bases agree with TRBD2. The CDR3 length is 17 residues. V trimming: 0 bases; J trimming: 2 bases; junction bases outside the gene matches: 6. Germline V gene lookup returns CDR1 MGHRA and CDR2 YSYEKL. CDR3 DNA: TGCGCCAGCAGCCAAGATCACCGGGGGGGCCCCTACAATGAGCAGTTCTTC. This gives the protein CASSQDHRGGPYNEQFF.

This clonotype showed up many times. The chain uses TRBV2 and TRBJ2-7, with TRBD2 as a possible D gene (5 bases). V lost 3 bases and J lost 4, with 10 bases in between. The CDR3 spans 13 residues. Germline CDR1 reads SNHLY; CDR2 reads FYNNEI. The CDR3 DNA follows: TGTGCCAGCAGTGACGGGATGGCTTACGAGCAGTACTTC. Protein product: CASSDGMAYEQYF.

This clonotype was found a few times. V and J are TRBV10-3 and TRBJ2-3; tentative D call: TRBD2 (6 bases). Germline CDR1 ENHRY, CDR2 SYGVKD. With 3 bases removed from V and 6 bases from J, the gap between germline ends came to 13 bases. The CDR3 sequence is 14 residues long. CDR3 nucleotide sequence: TGTGCCATCAGTGAACTAGCCGTGGGGGATACGCAGTATTTT. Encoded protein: CAISELAVGDTQYF.

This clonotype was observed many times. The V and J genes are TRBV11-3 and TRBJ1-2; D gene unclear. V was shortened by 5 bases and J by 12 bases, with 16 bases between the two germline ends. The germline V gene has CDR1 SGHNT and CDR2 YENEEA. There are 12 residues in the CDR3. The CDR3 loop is CASSLIFVPHTF. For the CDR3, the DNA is TGTGCCAGCAGCCTTATATTCGTTCCCCACACCTTC.